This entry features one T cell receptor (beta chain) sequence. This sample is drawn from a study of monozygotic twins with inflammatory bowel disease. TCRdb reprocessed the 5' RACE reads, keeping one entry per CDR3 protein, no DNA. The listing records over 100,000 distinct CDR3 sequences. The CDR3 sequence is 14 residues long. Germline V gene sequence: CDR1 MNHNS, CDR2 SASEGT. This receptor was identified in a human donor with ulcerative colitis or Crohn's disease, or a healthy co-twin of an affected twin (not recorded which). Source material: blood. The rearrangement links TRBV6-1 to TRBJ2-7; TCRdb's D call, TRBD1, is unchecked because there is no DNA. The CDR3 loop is CASRPGQGRTEQYF.